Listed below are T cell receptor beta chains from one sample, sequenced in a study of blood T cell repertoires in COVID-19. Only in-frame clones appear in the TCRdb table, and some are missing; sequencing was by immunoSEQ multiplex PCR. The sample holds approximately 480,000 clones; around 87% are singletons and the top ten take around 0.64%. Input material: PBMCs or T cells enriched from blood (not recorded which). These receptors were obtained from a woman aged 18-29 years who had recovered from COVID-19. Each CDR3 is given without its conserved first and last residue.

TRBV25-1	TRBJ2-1	ASSAFRGGANEQF
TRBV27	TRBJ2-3	ASSPTVAGGPDTQY
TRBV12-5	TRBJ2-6	ASANEWDRGSGANVLT
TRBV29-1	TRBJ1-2	SVALREGEGYT
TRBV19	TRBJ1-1	ASSIGVGVDGTSEAF
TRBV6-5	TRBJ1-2	ASRPGQIYGYT
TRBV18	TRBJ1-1	ASSRRTGEHTEAF
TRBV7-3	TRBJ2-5	ASSLQGQETQY
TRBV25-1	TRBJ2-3	ASSPLPDTQY
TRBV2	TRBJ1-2	ASSGRGNGYGYT
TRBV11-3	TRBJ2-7	ASSPAGLSYEQY
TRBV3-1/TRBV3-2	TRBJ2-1	ASSQEGGETYNEQF
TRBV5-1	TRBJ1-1	ASSLAPGQGLNTEAF
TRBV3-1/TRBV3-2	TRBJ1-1	ASSFQGGTDTL
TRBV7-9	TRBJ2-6	ASSSSGVHGVLT
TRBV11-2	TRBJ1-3	ASSPPGAGNTIY
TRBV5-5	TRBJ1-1	ASSLARAPTGLGEAF
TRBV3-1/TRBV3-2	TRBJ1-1	ASSQVIEPGQLNTEAF
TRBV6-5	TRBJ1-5	ASSDRVGGQPQH
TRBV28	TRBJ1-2	ASSLDPSGYGYT
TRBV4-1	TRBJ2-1	ASSRELTEHLYNEQF
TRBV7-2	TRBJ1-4	ASSLGPHNEKLF
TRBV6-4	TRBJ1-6	ASSEGRGLSSPLH
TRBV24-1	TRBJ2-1	ATSDSGTSRTEQF
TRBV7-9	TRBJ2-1	ASGASGVVGEQF
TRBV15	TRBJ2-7	ATSRDPGESTYEQY
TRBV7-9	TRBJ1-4	ASSLNRGDEKLF
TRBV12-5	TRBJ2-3	ASGLVSGGLSADTQY
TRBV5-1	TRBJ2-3	ASSLGDRGTDTQY
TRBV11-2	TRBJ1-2	ASSWEGIGYT
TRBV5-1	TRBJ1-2	ASSLDRVGNYGYT
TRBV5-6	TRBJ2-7	ASSLTGLYEQY
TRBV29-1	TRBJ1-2	SVGSELYGYT
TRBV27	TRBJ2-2	ASPRGDLPNTGELF
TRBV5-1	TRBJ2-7	ASSLEGQQPYEQY